This T cell receptor beta chain stems from a study of cytomegalovirus exposure and HLA in healthy donors. Notes on the study in general: TCR beta sequences reportedly predicted most subjects' HLA-A and HLA-B alleles accurately.

CDR1 is SGHRS, CDR2 YFSETQ, per germline. The CDR3 is 14 amino acids. V lost 1 base, J lost 4 bases, and 0 bases stayed unmatched. Concerning this clone: Its antigen remains unidentified.

Primers: 60 Vbeta forward and 13 Jbeta reverse. Libraries were prepared by immunoSEQ multiplex PCR; TCRdb keeps only in-frame clonotypes and omits some of them. The sample contains about 150,000 clones, roughly 62% of which appear only once. The origin of this receptor is a man aged 55 to 69 in good health and CMV-seronegative. Sequences were obtained from PBMCs. This rearrangement joins TRBV5-1 to TRBJ2-5; TRBD2 matches 11 bases. CDR3 in amino acids: CASSLTSGRETQYF. CDR3 in DNA: TGCGCCAGCAGCTTGACTAGCGGGAGAGAGACCCAGTACTTC.